The T cell receptor (beta chain) under discussion was sequenced for a study of CD8+ T cells in alopecia areata. Following extraction, RNA underwent reverse transcription to cDNA, which served as the sequencing template. Method: immunoSEQ multiplex PCR; TCRdb's copy keeps in-frame clones and lacks some. The sample lists fewer than 150,000 clones, around two fifths occurring once. Researchers took lesional scalp punch biopsies and peripheral blood from people who were alopecia areata patients. This clone has a handful of counts. The antigen is undetermined. Whole-study findings and limits: Researchers reported that TCR sharing among patients proved less clear than in mice, possibly HLA-linked. Scalp sequencing also captures normal skin's resident alphabeta T cells.

The germline V gene has CDR1 SGHAT and CDR2 FQNNGV. The CDR3 has 15 residues. Trimming removed 4 bases from V and 6 bases from J; junction bases left unmatched: 6. The sample was CD4+ T cells sorted from blood. The rearrangement joins TRBV11-2 to TRBJ2-5; 12 nucleotides align to TRBD1. The source is a human donor with alopecia areata. The CDR3 reads CASSSGTGGIKTQYF. The CDR3, as DNA: TGTGCCAGCAGCTCCGGGACAGGGGGCATAAAGACCCAGTACTTC.